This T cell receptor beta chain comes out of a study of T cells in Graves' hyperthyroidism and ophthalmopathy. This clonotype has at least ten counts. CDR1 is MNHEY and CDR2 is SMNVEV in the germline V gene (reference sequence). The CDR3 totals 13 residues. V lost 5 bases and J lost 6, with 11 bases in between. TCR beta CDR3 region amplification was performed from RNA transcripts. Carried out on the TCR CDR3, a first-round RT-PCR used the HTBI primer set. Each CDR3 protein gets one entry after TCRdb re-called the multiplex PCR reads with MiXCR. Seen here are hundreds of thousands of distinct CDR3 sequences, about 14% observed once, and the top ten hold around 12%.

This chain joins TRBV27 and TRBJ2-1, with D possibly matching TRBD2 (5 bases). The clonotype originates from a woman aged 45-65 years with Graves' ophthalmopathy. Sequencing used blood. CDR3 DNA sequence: TGTGCCAGCAGTCAAGGACTCGGCAATGAGCAGTTCTTC. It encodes CASSQGLGNEQFF.